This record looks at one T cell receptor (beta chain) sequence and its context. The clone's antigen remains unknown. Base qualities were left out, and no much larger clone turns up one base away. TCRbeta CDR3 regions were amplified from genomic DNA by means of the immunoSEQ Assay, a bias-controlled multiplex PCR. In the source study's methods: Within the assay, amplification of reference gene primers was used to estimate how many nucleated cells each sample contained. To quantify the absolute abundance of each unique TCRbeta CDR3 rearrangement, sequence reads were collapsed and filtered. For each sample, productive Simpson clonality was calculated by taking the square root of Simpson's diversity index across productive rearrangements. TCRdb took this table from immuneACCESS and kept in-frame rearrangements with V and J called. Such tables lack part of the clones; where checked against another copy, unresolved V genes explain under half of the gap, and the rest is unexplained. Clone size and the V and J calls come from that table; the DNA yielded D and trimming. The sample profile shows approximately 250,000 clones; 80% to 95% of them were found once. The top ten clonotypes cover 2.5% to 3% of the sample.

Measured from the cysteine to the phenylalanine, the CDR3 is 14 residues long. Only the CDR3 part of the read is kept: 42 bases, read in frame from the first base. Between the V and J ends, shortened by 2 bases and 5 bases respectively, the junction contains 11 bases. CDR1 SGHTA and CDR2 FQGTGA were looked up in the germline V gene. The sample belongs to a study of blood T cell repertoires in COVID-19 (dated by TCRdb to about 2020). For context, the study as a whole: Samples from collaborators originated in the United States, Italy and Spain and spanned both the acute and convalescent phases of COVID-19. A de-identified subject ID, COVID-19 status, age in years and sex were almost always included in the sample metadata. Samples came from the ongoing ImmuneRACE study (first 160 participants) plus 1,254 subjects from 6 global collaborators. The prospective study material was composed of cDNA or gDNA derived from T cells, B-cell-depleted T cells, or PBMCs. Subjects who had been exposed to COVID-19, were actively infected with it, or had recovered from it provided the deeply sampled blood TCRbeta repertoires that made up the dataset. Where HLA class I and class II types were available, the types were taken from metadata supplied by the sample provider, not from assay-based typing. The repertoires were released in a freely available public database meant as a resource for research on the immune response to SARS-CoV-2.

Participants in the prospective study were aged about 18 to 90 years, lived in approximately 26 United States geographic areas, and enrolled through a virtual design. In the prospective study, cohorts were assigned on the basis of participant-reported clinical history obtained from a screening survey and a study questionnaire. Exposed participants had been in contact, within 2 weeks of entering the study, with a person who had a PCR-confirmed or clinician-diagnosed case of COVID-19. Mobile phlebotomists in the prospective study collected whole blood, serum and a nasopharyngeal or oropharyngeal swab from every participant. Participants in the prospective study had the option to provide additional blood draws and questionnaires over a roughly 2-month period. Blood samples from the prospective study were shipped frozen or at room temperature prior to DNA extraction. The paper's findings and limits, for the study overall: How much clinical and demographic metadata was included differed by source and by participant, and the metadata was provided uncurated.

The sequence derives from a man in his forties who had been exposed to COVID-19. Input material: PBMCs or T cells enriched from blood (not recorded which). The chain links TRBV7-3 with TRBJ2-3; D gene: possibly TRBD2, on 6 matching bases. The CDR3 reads CASSLPGAGDTQYF. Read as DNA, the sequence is TGTGCCAGCAGCTTACCGGGAGCAGGAGATACGCAGTATTTT.